This TCR beta chain was profiled in a study of a mutant IDH1 vaccine in newly diagnosed glioma. In the study overall: Eight vaccine injections were given to patients in weeks 1, 3, 5, 7, 11, 15, 19 and 23. Vaccines were begun 4-6 weeks after radiotherapy alone, or with temozolomide cycles. Treated patients had a mean age of roughly 40 years and an approximately 60% male, roughly 40% female split. Earlier care involved radiotherapy, temozolomide, or both, and the majority received both.

On this clone: The antigen remains unidentified.

The time point was: week 5, during vaccination. Every vaccine dose comprised 300 ug of mutant IDH1 20-mer peptide plus topical imiquimod. Profiling relied on immunoSEQ multiplex PCR, and the TCRdb table lists in-frame clones only, not all of them. This repertoire shows roughly 60,000 clones, roughly four fifths found once; its top ten account for 6.5% to 9%. This material consisted of PBMCs, taken from a glioma patient whose treatment included an IDH1 peptide vaccine. The TCR comes from a woman aged 50 to 60 with glioma.

CDR3 coding DNA: TGCGCCAGCAGCGTTGGGACAGGGGTAGGGGATGGCTACACCTTC. Its translation is CASSVGTGVGDGYTF. The rearrangement joins TRBV5-1 to TRBJ1-2, with 10 positions matching TRBD1. Germline CDR1 reads SGHRS; CDR2 reads YFSETQ. The CDR3 has 15 residues. After removal of 4 bases from V and 6 bases from J, the junction contained 9 bases not matched to a gene.